A single TCR beta chain is shown here with its context. Assay used: immunoSEQ multiplex PCR; TCRdb lists only in-frame clones, some missing. Of about 360,000 clones in the sample, 65% to 90% are singletons; the top ten hold 7% to 7.5%. V was pared by 1 base and J by 3 bases, with 2 bases of the junction left unmatched. The CDR3 is 14 residues long. Germline values: CDR1 SGHTA, CDR2 FQGNSA. The data derive from a study of blood T cell repertoires in COVID-19. The material sequenced was peripheral blood. The J gene is TRBJ2-7, the V gene TRBV7-2; 8 nucleotides line up with TRBD2. This TCR was recovered from a woman aged 55-69 years with COVID-19, enrolled during active disease. The CDR3 reads CASSLELAVYEQYF. CDR3 sequence (DNA): TGTGCCAGCAGCTTAGAACTAGCGGTCTACGAGCAGTACTTC. The complete variable domain, with remaining parts taken from reference TRBV7-2 and TRBJ2-7, reads GAGVSQSPSNKVTEKGKDVELRCDPISGHTALYWYRQSLGQGLEFLIYFQGNSAPDKSGLPSDRFSAERTGGSVSTLTIQRTQQEDSAVYLCASSLELAVYEQYFGPGTRLTVT.